This is a list of T cell receptor beta chains from one sample in a study of cytomegalovirus exposure and HLA in healthy donors. Profiled with immunoSEQ multiplex PCR; TCRdb holds only in-frame clones, not every one. The data contain about 130,000 clones, 70% to 75% of them seen just once; the ten biggest clones take up over 2%. Sequenced input: PBMCs. These receptors were collected from a woman between 35 and 50 years old in good health and CMV-seropositive. The CDR3 runs from the conserved cysteine through the conserved F or W. Fields, in order: D gene, clone size, V gene, J gene, CDR3 DNA, CDR3 protein. D genes are given only for firm matches. Not all rows give a size; the values are once, few, many and, for expanded clones, a class.

.	.	TRBV28	TRBJ1-5	TGTGCCAGCAGTCCCGGGGATCAGCCCCAGCATTTT	CASSPGDQPQHF
.	.	TRBV21-1	TRBJ2-5	TGTGCCAGCAGCATTGGGGGGGATACAGAGGAGACCCAGTACTTC	CASSIGGDTEETQYF
.	.	TRBV2	TRBJ2-7	TGTGCCAGCAGGTCTTACGAGCAGTACTTC	CASRSYEQYF
TRBD1	.	TRBV7-9	TRBJ1-2	TGTGCCAGCAGCGTACCGACAGGGGTAAATGGCTACACCTTC	CASSVPTGVNGYTF
.	.	TRBV5-1	TRBJ2-3	TGCGCCAGCAGCTTGGCTAGCGCCTCGTCAGATACGCAGTATTTT	CASSLASASSDTQYF
.	.	TRBV2	TRBJ1-5	TGTGCCAGCAGGGGGCATACAGGGCGGCATCAGCCCCAGCATTTT	CASRGHTGRHQPQHF
TRBD2	.	TRBV7-9	TRBJ2-1	TGTGCCAGCAGCTTAGGTGAGACTAGCGGGCTACTGCAGTTCTTC	CASSLGETSGLLQFF
TRBD1	.	TRBV7-9	TRBJ1-4	TGTGCCAGCGCAGGGGAAAACCGGGACAGTCGGAGGGCTGCGGAACTGTTTTTT	CASAGENRDSRRAAELFF
TRBD1	.	TRBV25-1	TRBJ1-1	TGTGCCAGCAGTGATTCCCGAGGGACAGGGACCACTGAAGCTTTCTTT	CASSDSRGTGTTEAFF
.	.	TRBV29-1	TRBJ2-3	TGCAGCGTTGGGGCCGTGACAGATACGCAGTATTTT	CSVGAVTDTQYF
TRBD2	.	TRBV7-9	TRBJ2-1	TGTTCCAGCAGCCCGGGACTAGCGGGAGGGGCGAGTGAGCAGTTCTTC	CSSSPGLAGGASEQFF
.	.	TRBV4-2	TRBJ1-1	TGTGCCAGCAGCCAAGGGTGGGGGGGTGAAGCTTTCTTT	CASSQGWGGEAFF
.	.	TRBV15	TRBJ2-6	TGTGCCACCCGCAAGGGAGGCTCTGGGGCCAACGTCCTGACTTTC	CATRKGGSGANVLTF
.	.	TRBV5-4	TRBJ1-6	TGTGCCAGCAGCTTACCGGTTTATAATTCACCCCTCCACTTT	CASSLPVYNSPLHF
TRBD1	.	TRBV19	TRBJ1-1	TGTGCCAGTAGTGCTTCCTGGTGGGGACAGTACACTGAAGCTTTCTTT	CASSASWWGQYTEAFF
TRBD2	few	TRBV6-1	TRBJ2-7	TGTGCCAGCAGTCCCACGGGACTAGCTGTCGGCGAGCAGTACTTC	CASSPTGLAVGEQYF
.	.	TRBV2	TRBJ2-1	TGTGCCAGCAGTAAGGACAGAACGGGTTACAATGAGCAGTTCTTC	CASSKDRTGYNEQFF
TRBD2	.	TRBV2	TRBJ2-7	TGTGCCAGCAGGTCGGGTTGGCGGGAGGGGGGGTACGAGCAGTACTTC	CASRSGWREGGYEQYF
.	.	TRBV29-1	TRBJ2-7	TGCAGCGTTGAAGTCGGGACAAGCTCCTACGAGCAGTACTTC	CSVEVGTSSYEQYF
TRBD1	once	TRBV19	TRBJ2-3	TGTGCCAGTAGTATAGATCAGGCAGGGGGCTCGACAAATACGCAGTATTTT	CASSIDQAGGSTNTQYF